The clone carrying this T cell receptor beta chain turned up a few times. Its antigen is unknown. After constant-region reverse-primer amplification, full-length variable regions underwent semi-nested PCR with Nested Universal Primer A. TCRdb passed the 5' RACE reads through MiXCR, listing each CDR3 protein once. The sample lists 9,500 to 15,000 distinct CDR3 sequences; 51% were seen once. The CDR3 length is 14 residues. Germline V gene data show CDR1 as SGHAT and CDR2 as FQDESV (reference sequence). Between the trimmed V and J ends, which lost 0 bases and 4 bases, there was a span of 9 bases. General study points: Tumor Tregs overlapped most with tumor, then blood, naive CD4+ cells. The TCR gene usage of tumor memory CD4+ T cells clustered together with blood and lymph node memory CD4+ cells and with lymph node naive CD4+ cells. The larger cohort examined one V-J beta rearrangement, not whole repertoires.

Tregs were sorted as CD4+CD25+CD127-/low cells. The source of this sequence is a female donor with breast cancer. The chain is built from TRBV11-1 and TRBJ2-5; TRBD2 is a possible D gene (6 bases). Sequenced input: tumor-infiltrating Tregs sorted from the breast tumor. The CDR3 protein is CASSLARLGETQYF. DNA of the CDR3: TGTGCCAGCAGCTTAGCCCGACTAGGAGAGACCCAGTACTTC. The full variable domain, completed using reference TRBV11-1 and TRBJ2-5, is EAEVAQSPRYKITEKSQAVAFWCDPISGHATLYWYRQILGQGPELLVQFQDESVVDDSQLPKDRFSAERLKGVDSTLKIQPAELGDSAMYLCASSLARLGETQYFGPGTRLLVL.